This T cell receptor (beta chain) was sequenced in a study of T cells in women clearing cervical HPV infection. Study in general: Case blood drawn at lesion detection; control blood after infection cleared. HLA type stays a possible confounder, typing being limited.

The CDR3 has 12 residues. Between the trimmed V and J ends, which lost 6 bases and 0 bases, there was a span of 6 bases. Germline V gene sequence: CDR1 MDHEN, CDR2 SYDVKM. Study outcomes and limitations: Each sample's T-cell count was unknown, possibly confounding richness. Cases carried less TRBV6-7 than controls: about 0.1% versus 0.15%.

On this clone: Antigen specificity is unknown. With the read ending 3 residues before the CDR3 end, the germline J gene is used to fill in that end.

Profiling relied on immunoSEQ multiplex PCR, and the TCRdb table lists in-frame clones only, not all of them. The listing records 19,000 or so clones. The chain carries TRBV28 and TRBJ2-7; D is undetermined. The TCR was taken from a woman between 18 and 70 years old with a cervical HPV16 infection that either progressed to CIN3+ or cleared (not recorded which). Source material: blood buffy coat. Incomplete CDR3 DNA: TGTGCCAGCAGATTACACTCCTACGAG. Its protein is CASRLHSYE. The complete CDR3 reads CASRLHSYEQYF.